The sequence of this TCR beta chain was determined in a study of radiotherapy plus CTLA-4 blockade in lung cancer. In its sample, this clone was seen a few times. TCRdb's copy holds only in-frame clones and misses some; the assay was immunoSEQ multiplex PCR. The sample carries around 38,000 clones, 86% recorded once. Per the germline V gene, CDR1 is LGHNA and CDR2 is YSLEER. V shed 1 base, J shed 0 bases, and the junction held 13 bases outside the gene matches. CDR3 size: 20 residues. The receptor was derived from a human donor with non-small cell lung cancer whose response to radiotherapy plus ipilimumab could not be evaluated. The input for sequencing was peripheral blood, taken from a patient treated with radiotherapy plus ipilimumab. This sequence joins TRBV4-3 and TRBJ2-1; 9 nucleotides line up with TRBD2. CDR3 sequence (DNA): TGCGCCAGCAGCCAAGTAGTAATAGCGGGGGCCATTAGCTCCTACAATGAGCAGTTCTTC. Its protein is CASSQVVIAGAISSYNEQFF.